Shown below are 8 T cell receptor beta chains from a single sample sequenced in a study of post-analysis software for immune sequencing data. Study results and caveats: Patients carried 4 or 5 TRBV segments more frequently than controls did, and TRBV5-6, TRBV5-1 and TRBV20-1 were among them.

Their recognized antigens are unknown. Incorporated into the TCR beta cDNA libraries were unique molecular identifiers, which served to reduce PCR and sequencing biases. TCRdb ran MiXCR on the PCR reads and lists one entry per CDR3 protein. Here the sample spans hundreds of thousands of distinct CDR3 sequences, under 55% being singletons. The sequenced material came from blood. The receptor source for this set is a girl between 10 and 17 years old with multiple sclerosis.

This clonotype was counted only a few times. This chain uses TRBV13 with TRBJ2-3; the match to TRBD2 covers 10 bases. The CDR3 has 17 residues. J gave up 4 bases and V 4 bases, and 11 bases lay outside the gene matches. From germline, CDR1 is PRHDT and CDR2 FYEKMQ (reference sequence). The CDR3 sequence is CASSSRTSGEESDTQYF. The CDR3 DNA reads as TGTGCCAGCAGCTCCCGGACTAGCGGAGAGGAATCAGATACGCAGTATTTT.

This clonotype showed up just a few times. The chain combines TRBV18 with TRBJ2-3; 11 nucleotides agree with TRBD2. V gave up 6 bases and J gave up 5 bases; unmatched junction bases: 7. The CDR3 contains 15 residues. Per germline, CDR1 KGHSH and CDR2 LQKENI. The CDR3 sequence: CASSPTSGSRDTQYF. As DNA, the CDR3 is TGTGCCAGCTCCCCTACTAGCGGGAGTCGAGATACGCAGTATTTT.

This clonotype was seen a few times. The chain couples TRBV12-3 or TRBV12-4 to TRBJ1-2; no reliable D call. There are 15 residues in the CDR3. Trimming removed 7 bases from V and 7 bases from J, with 22 bases in between. This chain's CDR3 is CASTLHSGQEAGYTF. In nucleotides, the CDR3 is TGTGCCAGCACCTTACACTCTGGGCAGGAGGCTGGCTACACCTTC.

V gene TRBV3-1 combines with J gene TRBJ2-1; 7 positions agree with TRBD2. Germline V CDR1 and CDR2: LGHDT, YNNKEL (reference sequence). J lost 7 bases, V lost 0 bases, and 6 bases had no gene match. The CDR3 has 15 residues. CDR3: CASSQDVPRGNEQFF. CDR3 coding DNA: TGTGCCAGCAGCCAAGACGTCCCGCGGGGGAATGAGCAGTTCTTC.

This clonotype occurred a few times. The V call is TRBV10-3, the J call TRBJ2-3; the D call may be TRBD1 or TRBD2 (5 bases each). The CDR3 runs to 14 residues. Looked up from germline, CDR1 is ENHRY and CDR2 is SYGVKD. V was cut by 10 bases and J by 3 bases, with 17 bases left in between. The CDR3 reads CATMERGTTDTQYF. As DNA, the CDR3 is TGTGCCACCATGGAACGGGGCACTACAGATACGCAGTATTTT.

This clonotype was picked up a small number of times. V gene TRBV12-3 or TRBV12-4 combines with J gene TRBJ1-6, with 8 bases that match TRBD1. The CDR3 spans 14 residues. V dropped 1 base and J dropped 10; count of bases not matched to a gene: 3. As DNA, the CDR3 is TGTGCCAGCAGTTTAGGGACAGGGCGATCACCCCTCCACTTT. It specifies CASSLGTGRSPLHF.

This clonotype was seen only a few times. Compared with germline, one end of the junction differs, possibly owing to a read error. J is TRBJ2-7 and V is TRBV20-1; 7 bases map to TRBD2. Germline assignment: CDR1 DFQATT and CDR2 SNEGSKA (reference sequence). The CDR3 covers 14 residues. The CDR3 region has the DNA TGCAGTACTAGAGTTCGGACGGGGGGCTACGAGCAGTACTTC. Amino acid sequence: CSTRVRTGGYEQYF.

The genes are TRBV28 and TRBJ2-7; D not certain. The V end was cut by 1 base, the J end by 1 base, with 11 bases between. This CDR3 contains 15 residues. From germline, CDR1 is MDHEN and CDR2 SYDVKM. DNA for the CDR3: TGTGCCAGCAGTTTATTTCGACCCACATCCTACGAGCAGTACTTC. Its translation: CASSLFRPTSYEQYF.